One sample yielded the 15 T cell receptor beta chains listed below, sequenced in a study of radiation and T cells in renal cell carcinoma. Specified time point: blood 2 weeks post-SBRT. The sample's treatment: 15 Gy SBRT to primary tumor, nephrectomy 4 weeks later. Some clones are missing from TCRdb's copy, which holds only in-frame ones; the method was immunoSEQ multiplex PCR. The sample yields about 26,000 clones, more than 65% seen once. The source was blood, collected from a patient whose treatment included radiotherapy and nephrectomy. The receptors were gathered from a man between 60 and 70 years old with renal cell carcinoma.

V gene TRBV28 combines with J gene TRBJ2-7, with D tentatively TRBD1 (6 bases). From germline, CDR1 is MDHEN and CDR2 SYDVKM. V gave up 3 bases and J gave up 9 bases, with 12 bases separating them. The CDR3 length is 12 residues. CDR3 sequence: CASSFGQPLQYF. The CDR3 nucleotides read TGTGCCAGCAGTTTCGGACAGCCTCTGCAGTACTTC.

The gene calls are TRBV4-1 and TRBJ2-7, with D tentatively TRBD2 (6 bases). CDR3 length: 14 residues. CDR1 MGHRA and CDR2 YSYEKL come from the germline V gene. The ends were cut back, 3 bases at V and 0 bases at J, with 9 bases in the middle. The chain's CDR3 is CASSQEGSSYEQYF. The CDR3 region has the DNA TGCGCCAGCAGCCAGGAGGGCAGCTCCTACGAGCAGTACTTC.

The V call is TRBV18, the J call TRBJ2-2; D remains ambiguous. Germline V lookup: CDR1 KGHSH, CDR2 LQKENI. Trimming cost V 3 bases and J 7 bases, with 9 bases left between them. The CDR3 is made up of 13 amino acids. CDR3 region: CASSPPGRGELFF. The CDR3 DNA sequence: TGTGCCAGCTCACCCCCCGGGCGCGGGGAGCTGTTTTTT. Looking up the rest from reference TRBV18 and TRBJ2-2 gives the full variable domain: NAGVMQNPRHLVRRRGQEARLRCSPMKGHSHVYWYRQLPEEGLKFMVYLQKENIIDESGMPKERFSAEFPKEGPSILRIQQVVRGDSAAYFCASSPPGRGELFFGEGSRLTVL.

V gene TRBV7-9 combines with J gene TRBJ1-1; 11 positions agree with TRBD1. The J segment lost 5 bases and the V segment lost 4 bases, leaving 3 bases of the junction unmatched. The CDR3 length is 14 residues. Germline V gives CDR1 SEHNR, CDR2 FQNEAQ (reference sequence). CDR3 in amino acids: CASSWTGGKTEAFF. The DNA of the CDR3 is TGTGCCAGCAGCTGGACAGGGGGCAAGACTGAAGCTTTCTTT.

The sample holds one count of this clone. The chain has TRBV18 and TRBJ1-3; D uncertain. V was trimmed by 3 bases and J by 4 bases, leaving 13 bases between them. The CDR3 has 15 amino acids. The germline V gene encodes CDR1 KGHSH and CDR2 LQKENI. CDR3 loop: CASSPDLATGNTIYF. The CDR3 DNA sequence: TGTGCCAGCTCACCGGATTTAGCGACCGGAAACACCATATATTTT.

The genes are TRBV10-2 and TRBJ2-5, with D perhaps matching TRBD2 (6 bases). CDR1 WSHSY and CDR2 SAAADI come from the germline V gene. Trimming took off 5 bases at V and 2 bases at J, with 12 bases between the two ends. There are 14 residues in the CDR3. The chain's CDR3 is CASSRAGEQETQYF. The CDR3 nucleotides are TGCGCCAGCAGTAGAGCGGGTGAACAAGAGACCCAGTACTTC.

The chain recombines TRBV18 with TRBJ1-3; TRBD1 matches 7 bases. The CDR3 is made up of 16 amino acids. The germline CDR1 and CDR2 sequences are KGHSH and LQKENI. Trimming took 1 base from V and 3 from J; bases not matched to a gene: 6. CDR3 sequence (DNA): TGTGCCAGCTCACCACAGGGGGCCTTTGGTGGAAACACCATATATTTT. Protein product: CASSPQGAFGGNTIYF. Using reference TRBV18 and TRBJ1-3 for the parts outside the CDR3, the full variable domain is NAGVMQNPRHLVRRRGQEARLRCSPMKGHSHVYWYRQLPEEGLKFMVYLQKENIIDESGMPKERFSAEFPKEGPSILRIQQVVRGDSAAYFCASSPQGAFGGNTIYFGEGSWLTVV.

The chain uses TRBV6-1 and TRBJ1-2; D unresolved. CDR3 size: 12 residues. V dropped 7 bases and J dropped 5 bases, with 11 bases sitting between them. The germline V gene has CDR1 MNHNS and CDR2 SASEGT. This CDR3 is CASTRLGYGYTF. The CDR3 DNA follows: TGTGCCAGCACCCGCCTCGGTTATGGCTACACCTTC.

V and J are TRBV9 and TRBJ1-2; a weak D match, TRBD1 (5 bases). Deletions cut 3 bases from V and 4 bases from J, with 13 bases between. The CDR3 consists of 14 residues. CDR1 is SGDLS and CDR2 is YYNGEE in the germline V gene. CDR3 in amino acids: CASSAGREVYGYTF. CDR3 in DNA: TGTGCCAGCAGCGCGGGACGGGAAGTCTATGGCTACACCTTC. Using reference TRBV9 and TRBJ1-2 for the parts outside the CDR3, the full variable domain is DSGVTQTPKHLITATGQRVTLRCSPRSGDLSVYWYQQSLDQGLQFLIQYYNGEERAKGNILERFSAQQFPDLHSELNLSSLELGDSALYFCASSAGREVYGYTFGSGTRLTVV.

This clone appeared once. The rearrangement links TRBV5-1 to TRBJ1-4; D gene unclear. CDR1 is SGHRS, CDR2 YFSETQ, per germline. This CDR3 has 16 amino acids. Trimming left V 1 base short and J 10 bases short, with 20 bases between. CDR3 bases: TGCGCCAGCAGCTTGTTGGTTATGGACGCTGGTGGAAAACTGTTTTTT. Translation gives CASSLLVMDAGGKLFF.

J is TRBJ2-7 and V is TRBV2; D is possibly TRBD2 (6 bases). The CDR3 sequence is 13 residues long. CDR1 and CDR2 (germline): SNHLY, FYNNEI. The V gene lost 3 bases and the J gene lost 3 bases, with 9 bases spanning the gap. CDR3 coding DNA: TGTGCCAGCAGTGACGTGGGGGGCTACGAGCAGTACTTC. Protein sequence: CASSDVGGYEQYF.

The CDR3 spells CASSRDSFQETQYF. The CDR3 bases are TGTGCCAGCAGCCGGGACAGCTTCCAAGAGACCCAGTACTTC. The rearrangement uses TRBV7-2 and TRBJ2-5; 7 bases are shared with TRBD1. CDR3 length equals 14 residues. Germline-derived CDR1 and CDR2 are SGHTA and FQGNSA. J was trimmed by 1 base and V by 5 bases; bases with no gene match: 4.

The genes are TRBV7-9 and TRBJ1-5, with a possible D match to TRBD1 (5 bases). Germline V gene lookup returns CDR1 SEHNR and CDR2 FQNEAQ (reference sequence). Trimming shortened V by 2 bases and J by 3 bases, and 20 bases separated the two germline ends. The CDR3 spans 18 residues. The CDR3 spells CASSLWGRQGFNNQPQHF. The CDR3 DNA sequence: TGTGCCAGCAGCTTATGGGGTAGGCAGGGTTTTAACAATCAGCCCCAGCATTTT.

The V gene is TRBV9, the J gene TRBJ1-2; maybe TRBD1 (5 bases). CDR1 SGDLS and CDR2 YYNGEE come from the germline V gene. The CDR3 loop spans 15 amino acids. The V and J ends lost 0 bases and 4 bases respectively, with 13 bases between them. Here the CDR3 reads CASSVAEGTGYGYTF. The CDR3 DNA reads as TGTGCCAGCAGCGTAGCTGAGGGGACTGGCTATGGCTACACCTTC.

The CDR3 DNA sequence: TGTGCCAGCAGCTTAGGTCTAGTCCTCGCAGATACGCAGTATTTT. Translation gives CASSLGLVLADTQYF. The chain carries TRBV7-2 and TRBJ2-3; D unclear. V was pared by 1 base and J by 4 bases, with 12 bases between. The germline V gene encodes CDR1 SGHTA and CDR2 FQGNSA. The CDR3 contains 15 residues.